Each of the 8 T cell receptor beta chains below was sequenced from the same sample in a study of response to subunit inactivated influenza vaccine. MiXCR, run by TCRdb on the RT-PCR reads, gives a single entry per CDR3 protein. The profile covers 400,000 to 650,000 distinct CDR3 sequences, with less than 7.5% appearing a single time and under 15% taken by the ten largest. This sample comprised PBMCs from blood, obtained 23 to 25 months after vaccination. Receptors were obtained from a man between 50 and 75 years old who received an inactivated influenza vaccine.

The chain recombines TRBV12-3 or TRBV12-4 with TRBJ2-1; no reliable D call. This CDR3 spans 18 amino acids. The ends were cut back, 6 bases at V and 8 bases at J, with 29 bases in the middle. CDR3 amino acids: CASRSSPPITAPRDEQFF. CDR3 nucleotide sequence: TGTGCCAGCAGAAGTTCTCCTCCCATCACTGCCCCGCGCGATGAGCAGTTCTTC.

This clonotype was seen only a few times. The J gene is TRBJ2-3, the V gene TRBV7-7; D remains ambiguous. The CDR3 is made up of 15 amino acids. Germline lookup yields CDR1 SSHAT and CDR2 FNYEAQ (reference sequence). V shed 5 bases and J shed 5 bases, with 17 bases lying between them. CDR3 protein: CASSPLGLPQDTQYF. The CDR3 DNA reads TGTGCCAGCAGCCCCCTGGGGTTGCCCCAAGATACGCAGTATTTT.

This clonotype was seen at least ten times. The chain employs TRBV27 and TRBJ2-3; either TRBD1 or TRBD2 may supply D (6 bases each). The CDR3 runs to 13 residues. Germline V CDR1 and CDR2: MNHEY, SMNVEV (reference sequence). V lost 2 bases to trimming and J lost 6 bases, with 9 bases between them. The CDR3 reads CASSLRGADTQYF. CDR3 coding DNA: TGTGCCAGCAGTTTAAGGGGGGCGGATACGCAGTATTTT.

In this sample, this clonotype turned up many times. The gene calls are TRBV30 and TRBJ1-1; the D is unclear. Germline V gene lookup returns CDR1 GTSNPN and CDR2 SVGIG (reference sequence). This CDR3 has 12 amino acids. Deletions cut 2 bases from V and 1 base from J, with 5 bases between. The CDR3 sequence: CAWSSANTEAFF. Written as DNA, the CDR3 is TGTGCCTGGAGTTCGGCGAACACTGAAGCTTTCTTT.

This clonotype was seen repeatedly, ten times or more. This chain uses TRBV30 with TRBJ2-7, with 10 bases aligning to TRBD1. This CDR3 spans 15 amino acids. Germline CDR1 is GTSNPN and CDR2 is SVGIG (reference sequence). V shed 0 bases and J 2 bases; nucleotides not matched to a gene: 4. The CDR3 DNA follows: TGTGCCTGGAGTGTATTTGGGACAGGGGCCTACGAGCAGTACTTC. Its translation is CAWSVFGTGAYEQYF.

This clonotype was observed a handful of times. This sequence joins TRBV4-3 and TRBJ2-2; D gene uncertain. The germline V and J ends were trimmed by 1 base and 0 bases, with 6 bases remaining between them. This CDR3 region has 15 residues. Germline assignment: CDR1 LGHNA and CDR2 YSLEER. CDR3 nucleotide sequence: TGCGCCAGCAGCCAAGCGGTTGCGAACACCGGGGAGCTGTTTTTT. Its protein product is CASSQAVANTGELFF.

This chain uses TRBV20-1 with TRBJ1-1, with D maybe TRBD1 (5 bases). CDR3 length equals 18 residues. Germline V gene lookup returns CDR1 DFQATT and CDR2 SNEGSKA (reference sequence). Trimming took 2 bases from V and 4 from J, leaving 26 bases between them. The CDR3 sequence is CSARPSPSLRPGTTEAFF. CDR3 sequence (DNA): TGCAGTGCTAGACCCTCTCCCTCTCTCCGGCCGGGGACCACTGAAGCTTTCTTT.

The V and J genes are TRBV25-1 and TRBJ1-5; D uncertain. Trimming removed 4 bases from V and 1 base from J, with 11 bases in between. Germline CDR1 reads MGHDK; CDR2 reads SYGVNS. This CDR3 has 15 amino acids. CDR3 in amino acids: CASSVRGWSNQPQHF. For the CDR3, the DNA is TGTGCCAGCAGTGTCCGTGGTTGGAGCAATCAGCCCCAGCATTTT.